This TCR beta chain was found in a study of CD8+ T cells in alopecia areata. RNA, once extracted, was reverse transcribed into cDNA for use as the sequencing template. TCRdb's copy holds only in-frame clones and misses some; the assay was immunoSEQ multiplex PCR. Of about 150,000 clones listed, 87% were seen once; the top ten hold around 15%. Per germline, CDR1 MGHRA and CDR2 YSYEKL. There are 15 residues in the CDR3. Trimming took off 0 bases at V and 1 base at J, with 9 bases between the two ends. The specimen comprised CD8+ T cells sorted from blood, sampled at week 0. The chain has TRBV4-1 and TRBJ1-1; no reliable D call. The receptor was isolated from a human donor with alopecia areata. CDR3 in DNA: TGCGCCAGCAGCCAAGATTTTGCCAAGAACACTGAAGCTTTCTTT. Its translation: CASSQDFAKNTEAFF.